The 31 T cell receptor beta chains reported below all come from one sample, sequenced in a study of blood T cell repertoires in COVID-19. The data were produced by immunoSEQ multiplex PCR, yet TCRdb's version contains in-frame clones alone and is incomplete. Among approximately 160,000 clones, roughly 88% were seen once, and the ten largest hold roughly 9%. The sample was peripheral blood. These receptor sequences come from a woman of 80 years or more with active or convalescent COVID-19.

This clone appeared a few times. This chain links TRBV11-1 with TRBJ1-1; D call uncertain. Per germline, CDR1 SGHAT and CDR2 FQDESV (reference sequence). V gave up 0 bases and J gave up 1 base, with 6 bases separating them. This CDR3 region has 14 residues. The CDR3 DNA follows: TGTGCCAGCAGCTTAGCGAACTGGAACACTGAAGCTTTCTTT. It translates to CASSLANWNTEAFF. Based on the CDR3 plus reference TRBV11-1 and TRBJ1-1, the full variable domain is EAEVAQSPRYKITEKSQAVAFWCDPISGHATLYWYRQILGQGPELLVQFQDESVVDDSQLPKDRFSAERLKGVDSTLKIQPAELGDSAMYLCASSLANWNTEAFFGQGTRLTVV.

The chain is built from TRBV4-3 and TRBJ1-3; D not certain. The V gene's germline CDR1 is LGHNA and CDR2 YSLEER. The V end lost 0 bases, the J end lost 8 bases, and 8 bases lay between the germline ends. The CDR3 consists of 13 residues. For the CDR3, the DNA is TGCGCCAGCAGCCAAGACCTTCGGGACACCATATATTTT. The encoded protein is CASSQDLRDTIYF.

Here the CDR3 DNA reads TGTGCCAGTAGTATAGAGCGGGGTAATGAGCAGTTCTTC. The encoded protein is CASSIERGNEQFF. The V gene is TRBV19, the J gene TRBJ2-1; D perhaps matches TRBD2 (6 bases). Germline CDR1 LNHDA, CDR2 SQIVND (reference sequence). This CDR3 is 13 amino acids long. V was clipped by 0 bases and J by 7 bases, with 7 bases between them.

This chain connects TRBV2 to TRBJ1-5; D gene ambiguous. The germline CDR1 and CDR2 sequences are SNHLY and FYNNEI. Trimming took 8 bases from V and 2 from J, leaving 13 bases between them. The CDR3 spans 14 residues. In nucleotides, the CDR3 is TGTGCCAGCTTGGGTTCAGGTGGCAATCAGCCCCAGCATTTT. It translates to CASLGSGGNQPQHF.

The V and J genes are TRBV5-6 and TRBJ2-2, with D unclear. Deletions cut 0 bases from V and 5 bases from J, with 5 bases between. Germline assignment: CDR1 SGHDT and CDR2 YYEEEE. CDR3 length: 13 residues. The CDR3 region is CASSLASTGELFF. For the CDR3, the DNA is TGTGCCAGCAGCTTGGCCAGTACCGGGGAGCTGTTTTTT.

V is TRBV5-1 and J is TRBJ2-5, with 8 positions matching TRBD1. The CDR3 runs to 15 residues. With V trimmed by 0 bases and J by 1 base, 2 bases remained unmatched. The germline V gene has CDR1 SGHRS and CDR2 YFSETQ. The CDR3 loop is CASSLGQGIQETQYF. As DNA, the CDR3 is TGCGCCAGCAGCTTGGGACAGGGGATCCAAGAGACCCAGTACTTC.

The chain is built from TRBV14 and TRBJ2-5; D gene ambiguous. The CDR3 covers 12 residues. Trimming left V 3 bases short and J 5 bases short, with 7 bases between. Germline CDR1 and CDR2: SGHDN and FVKESK. The CDR3 DNA reads as TGTGCCAGCAGCCACTTACGGGAGACCCAGTACTTC. It encodes CASSHLRETQYF.

The rearrangement uses TRBV6-5 and TRBJ1-1, with 7 bases identical to TRBD1. The CDR3 has 14 residues. J lost 1 base, V lost 6 bases, and 5 bases had no gene match. Looked up from germline, CDR1 is MNHEY and CDR2 is SVGAGI. The CDR3 sequence: CASSRGTPNTEAFF. CDR3 DNA sequence: TGTGCCAGCAGCAGGGGGACACCGAACACTGAAGCTTTCTTT.

The J gene is TRBJ1-2, the V gene TRBV5-6; maybe TRBD1 (5 bases). V lost 3 bases to trimming and J lost 2 bases, with 11 bases between them. CDR3 length equals 14 residues. Germline V gene lookup returns CDR1 SGHDT and CDR2 YYEEEE. The CDR3 bases are TGTGCCAGCAGCTCCACCGACAGAAACTATGGCTACACCTTC. The encoded protein is CASSSTDRNYGYTF.

As DNA, the CDR3 is TGTGCCAGCAGCTACGGGGGGGCCTCCTACAATGAGCAGTTCTTC. This translates into CASSYGGASYNEQFF. V usage is TRBV7-2 and J usage is TRBJ2-1; 8 positions agree with TRBD2. With 4 bases clipped from V and 0 bases from J, the junction kept 2 bases outside the gene matches. The germline V gene has CDR1 SGHTA and CDR2 FQGNSA. This CDR3 has 15 residues.

This clone was observed a few times. The V gene is TRBV9, the J gene TRBJ2-7; D may be TRBD2 (5 bases). The CDR3 sequence is 15 residues long. CDR1 and CDR2 (germline): SGDLS, YYNGEE. Trimming removed 0 bases from V and 2 bases from J, with 12 bases in between. The CDR3 is CASSVATGSTYEQYF. The CDR3 DNA follows: TGTGCCAGCAGCGTAGCTACGGGGTCGACCTACGAGCAGTACTTC.

This clone was detected only once. The gene calls are TRBV30 and TRBJ1-1; TRBD1 agrees at 11 bases. The germline V gene has CDR1 GTSNPN and CDR2 SVGIG (reference sequence). The V segment lost 2 bases and the J segment 3 bases; nucleotides outside the gene matches: 5. The CDR3 length is 15 residues. The CDR3, as DNA: TGTGCCTGGAGTTACCGGGACAGGGGGTACACTGAAGCTTTCTTT. Protein product: CAWSYRDRGYTEAFF.

This sequence joins TRBV7-2 and TRBJ1-3; tentatively, D is TRBD1 (6 bases). Germline V lookup: CDR1 SGHTA, CDR2 FQGNSA. This CDR3 has 13 residues. Trimming took off 10 bases at V and 0 bases at J, with 10 bases between the two ends. For the CDR3, the DNA is TGTGCCACGGGACAAGCCTCTGGAAACACCATATATTTT. This gives the protein CATGQASGNTIYF.

V gene TRBV18 combines with J gene TRBJ1-2; D remains ambiguous. The CDR3 runs 13 residues. Germline loops: CDR1 KGHSH, CDR2 LQKENI. V lost 3 bases and J 6 bases, leaving 11 bases between the germline ends. The CDR3, as DNA: TGTGCCAGCTCACCCGAGGCAAGCGATGGCTACACCTTC. Translated: CASSPEASDGYTF.

In this sample, this clone turned up once. J is TRBJ1-2 and V is TRBV19; the match to TRBD1 covers 7 bases. The CDR3 is 15 amino acids. Germline CDR1 and CDR2: LNHDA and SQIVND (reference sequence). V trimming: 7 bases; J trimming: 4 bases; junction bases outside the gene matches: 12. CDR3 nucleotides: TGTGCCAGTACCCTCGGGGACAGTTTCGTCTATGGCTACACCTTC. Encoded protein: CASTLGDSFVYGYTF.

The chain joins TRBV7-2 to TRBJ1-1, with 8 bases identical to TRBD1. Germline V lookup: CDR1 SGHTA, CDR2 FQGNSA. V was pared by 0 bases and J by 2 bases, with 5 bases of the junction left unmatched. The CDR3 runs 16 residues. The CDR3 coding sequence is TGTGCCAGCAGCTTAGCCGCCCCAGGGGGCAACACTGAAGCTTTCTTT. Protein: CASSLAAPGGNTEAFF. Full variable domain (rest looked up from reference TRBV7-2 and TRBJ1-1): GAGVSQSPSNKVTEKGKDVELRCDPISGHTALYWYRQSLGQGLEFLIYFQGNSAPDKSGLPSDRFSAERTGGSVSTLTIQRTQQEDSAVYLCASSLAAPGGNTEAFFGQGTRLTVV.

A word on this clone: Additional DNA sequences in this sample encode the identical CDR3. The chain has TRBV10-3 and TRBJ1-1, with D perhaps matching TRBD1 (5 bases). The CDR3 extends over 14 amino acids. Germline CDR1 and CDR2: ENHRY and SYGVKD. V was pared by 0 bases and J by 1 base, with 6 bases between. The CDR3 reads CAISESDRNTEAFF. CDR3 nucleotides: TGTGCCATCAGTGAGTCCGACAGGAACACTGAAGCTTTCTTT.

The gene calls are TRBV10-3 and TRBJ2-3, with 10 bases that match TRBD2. Germline V gives CDR1 ENHRY, CDR2 SYGVKD. The junction had 4 bases not matched to a gene; V was cut back by 2 bases and J by 5 bases. The CDR3 totals 15 residues. CDR3 DNA: TGTGCCATCAGTGAGGTCAGCGGGGGGGTAGATACGCAGTATTTT. Translating it yields CAISEVSGGVDTQYF.

This sequence joins TRBV24-1 and TRBJ2-3, with D perhaps matching TRBD2 (6 bases). The CDR3 is 16 amino acids. Germline V gene sequence: CDR1 KGHDR, CDR2 SFDVKD. V was trimmed by 2 bases and J by 9 bases, leaving 20 bases between them. DNA of the CDR3: TGTGCCACCAGTGATTCCTCCGGGCTCCGGAGGGAAACGCAGTATTTT. This encodes CATSDSSGLRRETQYF.

The rearrangement uses TRBV27 and TRBJ2-1; D is possibly TRBD2 (6 bases). The CDR3 runs 13 residues. The V gene lost 5 bases and the J gene lost 6 bases, with 11 bases spanning the gap. Germline values: CDR1 MNHEY, CDR2 SMNVEV (reference sequence). The CDR3 sequence is CASSPGTSNEQFF. DNA of the CDR3: TGTGCCAGCAGTCCCGGGACTTCCAATGAGCAGTTCTTC.

V and J are TRBV6-5 and TRBJ2-7, with 8 bases lining up with TRBD1. This CDR3 is 14 amino acids long. Germline V gene data show CDR1 as MNHEY and CDR2 as SVGAGI. Trimming cost V 5 bases and J 6 bases; bases outside gene matches: 9. The chain's CDR3 is CASSRGQDGSEQYF. The DNA for the CDR3 is TGTGCCAGCAGTAGGGGACAGGACGGTTCCGAGCAGTACTTC.

Only one count was recorded for this clone. V gene TRBV5-6 combines with J gene TRBJ2-1, with D tentatively TRBD2 (6 bases). Germline values: CDR1 SGHDT, CDR2 YYEEEE. V lost 4 bases and J 0 bases, leaving 14 bases between the germline ends. This CDR3 is 16 amino acids long. CDR3 sequence reads: CASSLIADSSYNEQFF. The CDR3 DNA follows: TGTGCCAGCAGCCTAATAGCGGATAGCTCCTACAATGAGCAGTTCTTC.

The genes are TRBV7-2 and TRBJ1-2, with a weak D call TRBD1 (6 bases). CDR3 length: 14 residues. The V end was cut by 6 bases, the J end by 11 bases, with 22 bases between. Looked up from germline, CDR1 is SGHTA and CDR2 is FQGNSA. The DNA for the CDR3 is TGTGCCAGCAGTATTCCGGGACAATCGCACGGGTACACCTTC. Protein sequence: CASSIPGQSHGYTF.

This clone showed up just once. The CDR3 region has the DNA TGCGCCAGCAGCTTGGTGGGACAGGGCACAGATACGCAGTATTTT. It translates to CASSLVGQGTDTQYF. This rearrangement joins TRBV5-1 to TRBJ2-3, with 8 bases that match TRBD1. V gave up 0 bases and J gave up 1 base; unmatched junction bases: 1. Germline V gene sequence: CDR1 SGHRS, CDR2 YFSETQ. CDR3 length equals 15 residues.

This chain connects TRBV18 to TRBJ2-3, with TRBD2 as a possible D gene (5 bases). Trimming cost V 4 bases and J 5 bases, with 10 bases left between them. The CDR3 extends over 13 amino acids. From germline, CDR1 is KGHSH and CDR2 LQKENI. The CDR3 here is CASSLSAGDTQYF. The CDR3 nucleotides read TGTGCCAGCTCACTTTCGGCGGGAGATACGCAGTATTTT.

This rearrangement joins TRBV7-9 to TRBJ2-3, with TRBD2 matching 11 bases. This CDR3 spans 15 amino acids. Germline loops: CDR1 SEHNR, CDR2 FQNEAQ (reference sequence). V lost 6 bases to trimming and J lost 2 bases; unmatched junction nucleotides: 4. CDR3 protein: CASRYSGGATDTQYF. The CDR3 DNA is TGTGCCAGCAGATATAGCGGGGGGGCCACAGATACGCAGTATTTT.

The gene calls are TRBV11-2 and TRBJ1-1, with 8 nucleotides matching TRBD1. Looked up from germline, CDR1 is SGHAT and CDR2 is FQNNGV. Trimming cost V 3 bases and J 0 bases; bases outside gene matches: 6. The CDR3 loop spans 16 amino acids. The chain's CDR3 is CASSFWTGRMNTEAFF. In nucleotides, the CDR3 is TGTGCCAGCAGCTTTTGGACAGGGCGCATGAACACTGAAGCTTTCTTT.

This rearrangement joins TRBV9 to TRBJ1-5; D is perhaps TRBD1 (6 bases). The germline V gene encodes CDR1 SGDLS and CDR2 YYNGEE. The V end was cut by 3 bases, the J end by 7 bases, with 11 bases between. The CDR3 contains 13 residues. CDR3 nucleotide sequence: TGTGCCAGCAGCGGACAGGATGGCCAGCCCCAGCATTTT. It translates to CASSGQDGQPQHF.

The genes are TRBV7-2 and TRBJ2-7; a possible D gene is TRBD1 (5 bases). The V gene lost 0 bases and the J gene lost 5 bases, with 8 bases spanning the gap. This CDR3 is built from 13 residues. Germline CDR1 and CDR2: SGHTA and FQGNSA. The CDR3 DNA reads as TGTGCCAGCAGCTTAGCGTTAGGGGACGAGCAGTACTTC. It specifies CASSLALGDEQYF.

The CDR3 DNA reads as TGTGCCAGCAGACCACAGGGATGGCAGCCCCAGCATTTT. This gives the protein CASRPQGWQPQHF. The chain recombines TRBV27 with TRBJ1-5; tentatively, D is TRBD1 (6 bases). Trimming shortened V by 6 bases and J by 7 bases, and 13 bases separated the two germline ends. CDR1 and CDR2 (germline): MNHEY, SMNVEV (reference sequence). The CDR3 has 13 residues.

This clone came up once. J is TRBJ1-2 and V is TRBV5-5; D is possibly TRBD1 (6 bases). The length of the CDR3 is 14 residues. The germline V gene encodes CDR1 SGHKS and CDR2 YYEKEE (reference sequence). V lost 0 bases and J lost 7, with 13 bases in between. The CDR3 DNA follows: TGTGCCAGCAGCTTGGGTAGGAACAGGGTTGGCTACACCTTC. Translation gives CASSLGRNRVGYTF.